This T cell receptor (beta chain) was recorded in a study of T cell changes during pregnancy in multiple sclerosis. Method: immunoSEQ multiplex PCR; TCRdb's copy keeps in-frame clones and lacks some. The top ten hold 8% to 9.5% of the sample, which has over 55,000 clones, under 90% seen once. V lost 7 bases and J 4 bases, leaving 17 bases between the germline ends. The CDR3 runs 14 residues. The germline CDR1 and CDR2 sequences are SQVTM and ANQGSEA. The specimen comprised peripheral blood, sampled after pregnancy. The TCR was taken from a female donor in good health, enrolled as a control in a pregnancy study. This chain uses TRBV29-1 with TRBJ2-1; tentatively, D is TRBD1 (6 bases). CDR3 region: CSGIFLGGYNEQFF. In DNA form, the CDR3 reads TGCAGCGGGATATTCTTAGGGGGATACAATGAGCAGTTCTTC.